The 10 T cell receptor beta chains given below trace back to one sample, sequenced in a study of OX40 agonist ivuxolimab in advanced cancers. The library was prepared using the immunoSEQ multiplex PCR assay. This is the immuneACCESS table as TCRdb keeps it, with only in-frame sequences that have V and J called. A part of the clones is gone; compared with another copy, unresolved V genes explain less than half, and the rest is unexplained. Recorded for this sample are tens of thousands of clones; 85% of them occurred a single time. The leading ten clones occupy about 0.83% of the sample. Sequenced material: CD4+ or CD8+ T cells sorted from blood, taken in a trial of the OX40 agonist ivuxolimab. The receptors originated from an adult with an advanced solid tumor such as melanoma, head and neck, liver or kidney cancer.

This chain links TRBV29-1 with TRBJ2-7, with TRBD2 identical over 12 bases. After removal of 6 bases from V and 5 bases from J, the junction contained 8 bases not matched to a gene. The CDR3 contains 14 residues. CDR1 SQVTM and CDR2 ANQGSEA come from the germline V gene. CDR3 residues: CSVAPSGRGHEQYF. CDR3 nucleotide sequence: TGCAGCGTGGCCCCTAGCGGGAGGGGTCACGAGCAGTACTTC.

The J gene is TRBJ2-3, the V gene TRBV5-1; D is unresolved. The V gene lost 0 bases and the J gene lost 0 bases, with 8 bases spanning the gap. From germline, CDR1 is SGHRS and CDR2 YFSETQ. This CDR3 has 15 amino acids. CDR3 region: CASSLDAGSTDTQYF. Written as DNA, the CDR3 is TGCGCCAGCAGCTTGGATGCCGGGAGCACAGATACGCAGTATTTT.

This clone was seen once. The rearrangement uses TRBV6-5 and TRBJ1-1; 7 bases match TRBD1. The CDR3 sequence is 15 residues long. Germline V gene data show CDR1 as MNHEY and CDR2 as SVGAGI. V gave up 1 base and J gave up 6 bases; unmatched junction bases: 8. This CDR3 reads CASSYWRGRRPEAFF. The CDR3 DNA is TGTGCCAGCAGTTACTGGAGGGGGCGCAGGCCTGAAGCTTTCTTT.

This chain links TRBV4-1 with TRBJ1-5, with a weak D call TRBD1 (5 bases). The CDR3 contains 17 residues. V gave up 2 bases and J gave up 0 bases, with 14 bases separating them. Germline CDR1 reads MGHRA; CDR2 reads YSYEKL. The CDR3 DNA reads TGCGCCAGCAGCCAAACGGGGCTCCTCAATAGCAATCAGCCCCAGCATTTT. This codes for CASSQTGLLNSNQPQHF.

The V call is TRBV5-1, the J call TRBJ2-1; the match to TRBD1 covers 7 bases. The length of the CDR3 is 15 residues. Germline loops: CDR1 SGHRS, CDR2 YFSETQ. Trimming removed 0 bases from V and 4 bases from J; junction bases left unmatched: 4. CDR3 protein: CASSLGTGEYNEQFF. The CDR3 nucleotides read TGCGCCAGCAGCTTGGGGACAGGAGAATACAATGAGCAGTTCTTC.

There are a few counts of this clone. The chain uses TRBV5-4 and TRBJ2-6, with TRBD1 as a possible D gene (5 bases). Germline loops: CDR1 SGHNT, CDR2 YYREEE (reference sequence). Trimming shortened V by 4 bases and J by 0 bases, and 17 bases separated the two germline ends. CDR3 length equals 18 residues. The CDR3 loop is CASSGFLTRVSGANVLTF. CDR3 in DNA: TGTGCCAGCAGCGGATTTTTAACCAGGGTCTCTGGGGCCAACGTCCTGACTTTC.

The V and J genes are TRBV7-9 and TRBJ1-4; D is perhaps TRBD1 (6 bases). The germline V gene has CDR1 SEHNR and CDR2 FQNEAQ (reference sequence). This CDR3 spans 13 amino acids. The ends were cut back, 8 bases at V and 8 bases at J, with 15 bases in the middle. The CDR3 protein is CASQLGGREKLFF. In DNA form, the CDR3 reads TGTGCCAGCCAGTTAGGGGGAAGGGAAAAACTGTTTTTT.

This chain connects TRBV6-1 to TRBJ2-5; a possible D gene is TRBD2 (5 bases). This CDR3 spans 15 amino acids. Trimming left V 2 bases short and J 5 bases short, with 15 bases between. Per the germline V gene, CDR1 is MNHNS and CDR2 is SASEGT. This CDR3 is CASSEPLTREETQYF. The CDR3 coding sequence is TGTGCCAGCAGTGAACCCCTAACTAGGGAGGAGACCCAGTACTTC.

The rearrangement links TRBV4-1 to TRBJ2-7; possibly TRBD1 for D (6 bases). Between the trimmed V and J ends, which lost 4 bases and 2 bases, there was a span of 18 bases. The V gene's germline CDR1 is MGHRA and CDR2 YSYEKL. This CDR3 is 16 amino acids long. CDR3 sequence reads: CASSPTGYRDPYEQYF. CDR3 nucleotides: TGCGCCAGCAGCCCTACGGGATACAGGGACCCCTACGAGCAGTACTTC.

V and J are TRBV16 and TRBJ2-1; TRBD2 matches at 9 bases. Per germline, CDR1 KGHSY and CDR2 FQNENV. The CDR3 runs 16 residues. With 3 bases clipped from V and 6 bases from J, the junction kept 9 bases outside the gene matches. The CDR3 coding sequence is TGTGCCAGCAGCCACCTCACTAGCGGGCCAGGCAATGAGCAGTTCTTC. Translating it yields CASSHLTSGPGNEQFF.